This record looks at one T cell receptor (beta chain) sequence and its context. Its antigen is unknown. This entry belongs to a study of response to subunit inactivated influenza vaccine. TCRdb used MiXCR to reprocess the RT-PCR reads, holding one entry per CDR3 protein. The table includes roughly 570,000 distinct CDR3 sequences, roughly 15% detected once. General study findings and limits: A suggestion made by the authors is that each seasonal influenza vaccination recruits few new T cells.

The CDR3 is made up of 16 amino acids. Germline loops: CDR1 SGHRS, CDR2 YFSETQ. Trimming removed 4 bases from V and 3 bases from J, with 20 bases in between. Source: PBMCs from blood, taken approximately 13 days after vaccination. The chain combines TRBV5-1 with TRBJ2-7, with D possibly matching TRBD1 (6 bases). The TCR was taken from a man between 50 and 59 years old who received an inactivated influenza vaccine. The CDR3 DNA reads TGCGCCAGCAGCGTGTCCACAGGGTCTTCCTACTACGAGCAGTACTTC. Protein product: CASSVSTGSSYYEQYF.